What follows are 23 T cell receptor beta chains derived from one specimen sequenced in a study of human T cells and chemical hapten exposure. Total RNA was extracted from unfractionated whole blood. Via MiXCR, TCRdb re-called the 5' RACE reads, giving one row per CDR3 protein. The sample has fewer than 150,000 distinct CDR3 sequences, around 20% seen once. The receptors come from a human donor in good health.

This clonotype turned up a few times. The V gene is TRBV29-1, the J gene TRBJ2-2; TRBD1 matches at 10 bases. This CDR3 has 14 residues. The germline V gene has CDR1 SQVTM and CDR2 ANQGSEA. The V gene end was trimmed by 6 bases and the J gene end by 4 bases; junction bases not matched to a gene: 5. This CDR3 reads CSVAGTGATGELFF. CDR3 nucleotide sequence: TGCAGCGTGGCCGGGACAGGGGCCACCGGGGAGCTGTTTTTT.

This clonotype has just a few counts. V is TRBV6-5 and J is TRBJ2-7; D possibly corresponds to TRBD1 (6 bases). The CDR3 consists of 13 residues. The V gene lost 8 bases and the J gene lost 2 bases, with 13 bases spanning the gap. Germline assignment: CDR1 MNHEY and CDR2 SVGAGI. For the CDR3, the DNA is TGTGCCAGCCGACAGGTTCCCACCTACGAGCAGTACTTC. Its translation: CASRQVPTYEQYF.

The V call is TRBV27, the J call TRBJ2-3, with a weak D call TRBD1 (5 bases). This CDR3 spans 16 amino acids. Germline CDR1 reads MNHEY; CDR2 reads SMNVEV (reference sequence). V was shortened by 5 bases and J by 4 bases, with 19 bases between the two germline ends. In nucleotides, the CDR3 is TGTGCCAGCAGTGCCTACGCTGGGGCCAAGGCAGATACGCAGTATTTT. Its translation is CASSAYAGAKADTQYF.

In this sample, this clonotype turned up a few times. The genes are TRBV29-1 and TRBJ1-1; 7 bases are shared with TRBD1. This CDR3 comprises 13 residues. Germline CDR1 SQVTM, CDR2 ANQGSEA. V shed 6 bases, J shed 1 base, and the junction held 5 bases outside the gene matches. The CDR3 here is CSVRGEGNTEAFF. In nucleotides, the CDR3 is TGCAGCGTCAGGGGGGAGGGGAACACTGAAGCTTTCTTT.

The chain carries TRBV9 and TRBJ1-1; the D gene is possibly TRBD1 (5 bases). V lost 4 bases, J lost 1 base, and 11 bases lay in between. CDR3 length: 14 amino acids. The germline gives CDR1 SGDLS, CDR2 YYNGEE. CDR3 bases: TGTGCCAGCAGCCTTTCAGGGCAGAACACTGAAGCTTTCTTT. Translating gives CASSLSGQNTEAFF.

This clonotype was seen a handful of times. The chain employs TRBV5-1 and TRBJ1-4; D remains unclear. The V end was cut by 3 bases, the J end by 0 bases, with 12 bases between. CDR1 SGHRS and CDR2 YFSETQ come from the germline V gene. The CDR3 covers 16 residues. CDR3 nucleotide sequence: TGCGCCAGCAGCTCGGGCGATATCGCAACTAATGAAAAACTGTTTTTT. Translated: CASSSGDIATNEKLFF.

This clonotype has a handful of counts. The chain carries TRBV7-2 and TRBJ1-2; D is perhaps TRBD1 (5 bases). CDR3 length equals 15 residues. Trimming removed 1 base at V and 4 bases at J, with 13 bases between. Per the germline V gene, CDR1 is SGHTA and CDR2 is FQGNSA. DNA of the CDR3: TGTGCCAGCAGCTTAGGCGGGACGGCTTTCTATGGCTACACCTTC. Translating it yields CASSLGGTAFYGYTF.

This clonotype was counted between two and nine times. The rearrangement uses TRBV28 and TRBJ1-2; 8 nucleotides line up with TRBD1. The germline gives CDR1 MDHEN, CDR2 SYDVKM. This CDR3 comprises 14 residues. V was pared by 8 bases and J by 5 bases, with 10 bases of the junction left unmatched. The CDR3 DNA follows: TGTGCCAGCTTTCCGGGACAGGTTTTTTATGGCTACACCTTC. Amino acid sequence: CASFPGQVFYGYTF.

The J gene is TRBJ1-2, the V gene TRBV30; D ambiguous. Trimming pared 4 bases from V and 8 bases from J, leaving 11 bases between. CDR3 size: 11 residues. Per the germline V gene, CDR1 is GTSNPN and CDR2 is SVGIG (reference sequence). CDR3 protein: CAWTGSWGYTF. CDR3 in DNA: TGTGCCTGGACCGGTAGTTGGGGCTACACCTTC.

The chain employs TRBV30 and TRBJ2-7, with D tentatively TRBD1 or TRBD2 (5 bases each). This CDR3 comprises 11 residues. Trimming removed 0 bases from V and 11 bases from J, with 11 bases in between. Germline V gene data show CDR1 as GTSNPN and CDR2 as SVGIG (reference sequence). CDR3 amino acids: CAWSVSREKYF. In DNA form, the CDR3 reads TGTGCCTGGAGTGTTTCCAGGGAGAAGTACTTC. Complete variable domain (other parts from reference TRBV30 and TRBJ2-7): SQTIHQWPATLVQPVGSPLSLECTVEGTSNPNLYWYRQAAGRGLQLLFYSVGIGQISSEVPQNLSASRPQDRQFILSSKKLLLSDSGFYLCAWSVSREKYFGPGTRLTVT.

This clonotype appeared a few times. The rearrangement uses TRBV7-8 and TRBJ2-3; 7 bases line up with TRBD2. J gave up 4 bases and V 3 bases, and 7 bases lay outside the gene matches. The CDR3 contains 15 residues. Germline V gives CDR1 SGHVS, CDR2 FQNEAQ. CDR3 loop: CASSFLAGAADTQYF. The CDR3, as DNA: TGTGCCAGCAGCTTCCTGGCGGGAGCGGCAGATACGCAGTATTTT.

The chain has TRBV5-1 and TRBJ2-1, with D hard to call. V lost 0 bases and J lost 2, with 9 bases in between. Germline CDR1 is SGHRS and CDR2 is YFSETQ. The CDR3 length is 15 residues. In nucleotides, the CDR3 is TGCGCCAGCAGCTTGGTGGAAAATGCCTACAATGAGCAGTTCTTC. Protein: CASSLVENAYNEQFF.

This clonotype showed up just a few times. The chain links TRBV4-1 to TRBJ2-5; possible D gene TRBD1, 5 bases. The CDR3 totals 14 residues. Looked up from germline, CDR1 is MGHRA and CDR2 is YSYEKL. V was trimmed by 4 bases and J by 4 bases, leaving 13 bases between them. CDR3 protein: CASSLGSDIETQYF. As DNA, the CDR3 is TGCGCCAGCAGCCTAGGGTCGGACATAGAGACCCAGTACTTC.

This clonotype was seen at least ten times. The chain joins TRBV4-1 to TRBJ1-6; maybe TRBD1 (5 bases). Germline CDR1 MGHRA, CDR2 YSYEKL. This CDR3 has 15 amino acids. V dropped 3 bases and J dropped 12 bases, with 18 bases sitting between them. In DNA, the CDR3 is TGCGCCAGCAGCCAGCAGCAGGGATCTTTTTTACCCCTCCACTTT. Protein product: CASSQQQGSFLPLHF.

This chain joins TRBV13 and TRBJ2-3; D possibly uses TRBD1 or TRBD2 (5 bases each). Germline values: CDR1 PRHDT, CDR2 FYEKMQ (reference sequence). This CDR3 is 14 amino acids long. V was shortened by 5 bases and J by 1 base, with 10 bases between the two germline ends. The CDR3 spells CASSPRDGTDTQYF. The CDR3 region has the DNA TGTGCCAGCAGCCCCCGGGACGGCACAGATACGCAGTATTTT.

This chain connects TRBV20-1 to TRBJ2-3; TRBD1 agrees at 9 bases. Germline CDR1 reads DFQATT; CDR2 reads SNEGSKA (reference sequence). The trim removed 5 bases at V and 4 bases at J, leaving 7 bases unmatched. The CDR3 length is 14 residues. The DNA of the CDR3 is TGCAGTGCTTACAGACAGGGGGGCCCAGATACGCAGTATTTT. Translating it yields CSAYRQGGPDTQYF.

The CDR3 nucleotides are TGTGCCAGCAGCCGCGGGACTAGCAGAGACACAGATACGCAGTATTTT. Its protein is CASSRGTSRDTDTQYF. The chain joins TRBV14 to TRBJ2-3; 9 positions agree with TRBD2. This CDR3 comprises 16 residues. Germline V gene data show CDR1 as SGHDN and CDR2 as FVKESK. V lost 4 bases and J lost 2; bases outside the gene matches: 7.

This clonotype was detected only a few times. The J gene is TRBJ2-3, the V gene TRBV24-1; no clear D. The CDR3 is 11 amino acids. V was shortened by 10 bases and J by 4 bases, with 8 bases between the two germline ends. In germline, CDR1 is KGHDR, CDR2 SFDVKD. CDR3 region: CATGDPDTQYF. The CDR3 DNA is TGTGCCACTGGTGACCCAGATACGCAGTATTTT.

This clonotype was seen a few times. The chain links TRBV9 to TRBJ2-7; TRBD2 aligns across 10 bases. This CDR3 is built from 15 residues. V lost 4 bases and J lost 6; bases outside the gene matches: 10. Germline loops: CDR1 SGDLS, CDR2 YYNGEE. In DNA, the CDR3 is TGTGCCAGCAGCCCGAACGAACTAGCGGGGAGCGAGCAGTACTTC. Encoded protein: CASSPNELAGSEQYF. Supplemented by reference TRBV9 and TRBJ2-7, the full variable domain reads DSGVTQTPKHLITATGQRVTLRCSPRSGDLSVYWYQQSLDQGLQFLIQYYNGEERAKGNILERFSAQQFPDLHSELNLSSLELGDSALYFCASSPNELAGSEQYFGPGTRLTVT.

This clonotype was seen only a few times. The V call is TRBV30, the J call TRBJ2-7, with 9 bases that match TRBD1. V lost 7 bases, J lost 5 bases, and 12 bases stayed unmatched. CDR3 size: 14 residues. Germline V gene lookup returns CDR1 GTSNPN and CDR2 SVGIG (reference sequence). The CDR3 region has the DNA TGTGCCTATTCGCCGGGACAGGGTGCCCACGAGCAGTACTTC. Translated, it gives CAYSPGQGAHEQYF.

The chain couples TRBV20-1 to TRBJ1-1; tentative D call: TRBD1 (6 bases). With 6 bases removed from V and 1 base from J, the gap between germline ends came to 12 bases. Per germline, CDR1 DFQATT and CDR2 SNEGSKA (reference sequence). The CDR3 covers 13 residues. The CDR3 sequence is CSADGTTNTEAFF. The DNA of the CDR3 is TGCAGTGCGGACGGGACAACGAACACTGAAGCTTTCTTT.

This clonotype was counted only a few times. This rearrangement joins TRBV6-1 to TRBJ1-1; weak D call: TRBD1 (6 bases). Per germline, CDR1 MNHNS and CDR2 SASEGT. Trimming removed 10 bases from V and 10 bases from J, with 22 bases in between. The CDR3 runs to 13 residues. The CDR3: CATLRGGLEGAFF. CDR3 sequence (DNA): TGTGCCACGCTCAGGGGAGGCCTTGAGGGAGCTTTCTTT.

The CDR3 sequence is CASTTELYGYTF. Here the CDR3 DNA reads TGCGCCAGTACGACGGAACTCTATGGCTACACCTTC. V gene TRBV5-1 combines with J gene TRBJ1-2; D call uncertain. This CDR3 is 12 amino acids long. The germline CDR1 and CDR2 sequences are SGHRS and YFSETQ. V dropped 8 bases and J dropped 4 bases, with 12 bases sitting between them. The full variable domain, completed using reference TRBV5-1 and TRBJ1-2, is KAGVTQTPRYLIKTRGQQVTLSCSPISGHRSVSWYQQTPGQGLQFLFEYFSETQRNKGNFPGRFSGRQFSNSRSEMNVSTLELGDSALYLCASTTELYGYTFGSGTRLTVV.